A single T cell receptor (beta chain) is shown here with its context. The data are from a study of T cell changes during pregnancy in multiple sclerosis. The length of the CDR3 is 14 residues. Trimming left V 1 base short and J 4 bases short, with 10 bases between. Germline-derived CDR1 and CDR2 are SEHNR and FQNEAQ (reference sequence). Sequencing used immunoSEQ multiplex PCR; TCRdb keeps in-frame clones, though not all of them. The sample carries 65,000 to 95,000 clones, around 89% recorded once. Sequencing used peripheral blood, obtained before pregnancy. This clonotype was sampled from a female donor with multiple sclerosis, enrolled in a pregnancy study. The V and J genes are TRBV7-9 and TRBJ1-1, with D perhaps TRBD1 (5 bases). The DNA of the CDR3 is TGTGCCAGCAGCTTAGTGGGGGGAAGCACTGAAGCTTTCTTT. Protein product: CASSLVGGSTEAFF.